This TCR beta chain comes out of a study of CD8 T cells in Susac syndrome. Trimming shortened V by 1 base and J by 3 bases, and 10 bases separated the two germline ends. The CDR3 extends over 15 amino acids. From germline, CDR1 is LGHDT and CDR2 YNNKEL (reference sequence). Random hexamers were used to reverse transcribe 0.5 to 1 ug of RNA. TCRdb fed the immunoSEQ multiplex PCR reads into MiXCR, producing one record per CDR3 protein. The sample lists about 190,000 distinct CDR3 sequences, 91% occurring once. The receptor was isolated from a human donor with Susac syndrome. V gene TRBV3-1 combines with J gene TRBJ1-5; possibly TRBD1 for D (5 bases). The specimen was CD4+ T cells from PBMCs. The CDR3 is CASSQGGVFNQPQHF. The CDR3 nucleotides are TGTGCCAGCAGCCAAGGAGGGGTCTTCAATCAGCCCCAGCATTTT. Using reference TRBV3-1 and TRBJ1-5 for the parts outside the CDR3, the full variable domain is DTAVSQTPKYLVTQMGNDKSIKCEQNLGHDTMYWYKQDSKKFLKIMFSYNNKELIINETVPNRFSPKSPDKAHLNLHINSLELGDSAVYFCASSQGGVFNQPQHFGDGTRLSIL.